Listed here are 10 T cell receptor beta chains from one sample, sequenced in a study of T cells in Graves' hyperthyroidism and ophthalmopathy. TCR beta CDR3 regions were amplified from RNA transcripts. The HTBI primer set was used in a first-round RT-PCR of the TCR CDR3. One entry per CDR3 protein results from TCRdb running MiXCR on the multiplex PCR reads. This table holds almost 350,000 distinct CDR3 sequences, 15% to 20% found once. Specimen: blood. Receptor source: a woman between 35 and 50 years old with Graves' ophthalmopathy.

This clonotype occurred many times. This chain joins TRBV5-5 and TRBJ2-7; 9 nucleotides align to TRBD1. Germline V gene lookup returns CDR1 SGHKS and CDR2 YYEKEE (reference sequence). Unmatched junction bases numbered 1, after V lost 1 base and J lost 2 bases. The CDR3 loop spans 14 amino acids. The CDR3 bases are TGTGCCAGCAGCTTGCACAGGGGGCCCTACGAGCAGTACTTC. It encodes CASSLHRGPYEQYF.

The chain uses TRBV30 and TRBJ2-2, with 10 positions matching TRBD2. This CDR3 has 16 residues. With 2 bases clipped from V and 1 base from J, the junction kept 4 bases outside the gene matches. Germline V gene sequence: CDR1 GTSNPN, CDR2 SVGIG (reference sequence). The CDR3 spells CAWSPWTSGNTGELFF. The CDR3 nucleotides are TGTGCCTGGAGTCCCTGGACTAGCGGGAACACCGGGGAGCTGTTTTTT.

This clonotype was seen a handful of times. This chain uses TRBV6-1 with TRBJ1-2; 7 nucleotides line up with TRBD1. The CDR3 runs to 15 residues. The V and J ends lost 4 bases and 7 bases, in that order; junction bases with no gene match: 12. Per the germline V gene, CDR1 is MNHNS and CDR2 is SASEGT. The CDR3 here is CASSGQGLSPSGYTF. In DNA, the CDR3 is TGTGCCAGCAGTGGACAGGGCTTATCGCCCAGTGGCTACACCTTC.

This chain uses TRBV11-1 with TRBJ1-2; D may be TRBD1 (5 bases). The germline V and J ends were trimmed by 0 bases and 8 bases, with 16 bases remaining between them. Looked up from germline, CDR1 is SGHAT and CDR2 is FQDESV (reference sequence). The CDR3 runs 15 residues. The CDR3 DNA reads TGTGCCAGCAGCTTAGCAGGGACCTTTCCACGCGGCTACACCTTC. Its translation: CASSLAGTFPRGYTF. The full variable domain, in which reference TRBV11-1 and TRBJ1-2 provide the parts outside the CDR3, is EAEVAQSPRYKITEKSQAVAFWCDPISGHATLYWYRQILGQGPELLVQFQDESVVDDSQLPKDRFSAERLKGVDSTLKIQPAELGDSAMYLCASSLAGTFPRGYTFGSGTRLTVV.

This clonotype was seen at least ten times. The chain employs TRBV10-3 and TRBJ1-1; 9 bases are a match to TRBD1. Germline assignment: CDR1 ENHRY and CDR2 SYGVKD. V lost 8 bases and J lost 4; bases outside the gene matches: 2. The CDR3 has 12 residues. The CDR3 here is CAIGTGRTEAFF. CDR3 nucleotide sequence: TGTGCCATCGGGACAGGGCGCACTGAAGCTTTCTTT.

This clonotype was counted many times. A junction end diverges from the germline sequence, so it may reflect a read error. The rearrangement uses TRBV15 and TRBJ2-2; D is possibly TRBD2 (5 bases). Germline CDR1 LNHNV, CDR2 YYDKDF (reference sequence). The CDR3 is 16 residues long. The CDR3, as DNA: TGTGCCACCACCTCGGCGCAGCGGATGAACACCGGGGAGCTGTCTTTT. Translation gives CATTSAQRMNTGELSF.

The table lists this clonotype with many counts. J is TRBJ2-7 and V is TRBV12-3 or TRBV12-4; D gene unclear. The CDR3 extends over 13 amino acids. V lost 3 bases, J lost 2 bases, and 8 bases lay in between. CDR3 sequence reads: CASSLASPYEQYF. The CDR3 bases are TGTGCCAGCAGTTTGGCGAGCCCCTACGAGCAGTACTTC.

This clonotype occurred many times. The chain uses TRBV6-5 and TRBJ2-7; D is possibly TRBD1 (6 bases). CDR1 MNHEY and CDR2 SVGAGI come from the germline V gene. CDR3 length equals 16 residues. Trimming left V 5 bases short and J 3 bases short, with 20 bases between. CDR3 sequence: CASSNTGPWKGYEQYF. The CDR3 DNA reads TGTGCCAGCAGTAACACAGGGCCCTGGAAGGGCTACGAGCAGTACTTC.

This rearrangement joins TRBV3-1 to TRBJ2-5; tentatively, D is TRBD1 or TRBD2 (5 bases each). The germline gives CDR1 LGHDT, CDR2 YNNKEL (reference sequence). With 4 bases removed from V and 3 bases from J, the gap between germline ends came to 18 bases. The CDR3 runs 16 residues. The CDR3: CASSPSRNGAEETQYF. The CDR3 nucleotides read TGTGCCAGCAGCCCCAGCAGAAACGGGGCCGAAGAGACCCAGTACTTC.

Many counts were recorded for this clonotype. This chain links TRBV12-3 or TRBV12-4 with TRBJ1-5; TRBD1 might be the D (5 bases). Between the trimmed V and J ends, which lost 7 bases and 7 bases, there was a span of 14 bases. There are 13 residues in the CDR3. Here the CDR3 reads CASKQGLEQPQHF. Written as DNA, the CDR3 is TGTGCCAGCAAGCAGGGACTCGAGCAGCCCCAGCATTTT.